These 17 T cell receptor beta chains share one sample of origin, sequenced in a study of blood T cell repertoires in COVID-19. The table came from immunoSEQ multiplex PCR; TCRdb's copy has only in-frame clones and leaves some out. The sample comprises some 230,000 clones, about 85% of which are singletons, and more than 0.75% rests with the top ten. The sample taken for sequencing was peripheral blood. The source of these receptors is a middle-aged man with acute or convalescent COVID-19.

The V call is TRBV5-5, the J call TRBJ1-4; D gene ambiguous. V was pared by 4 bases and J by 12 bases, with 13 bases between. CDR3 length: 12 residues. Germline values: CDR1 SGHKS, CDR2 YYEKEE (reference sequence). The CDR3 region is CASSQEGIELFF. The CDR3 DNA reads TGTGCCAGCAGCCAGGAGGGTATAGAACTGTTTTTT.

This clone has a handful of counts. This chain joins TRBV18 and TRBJ1-4; unclear D gene. Germline loops: CDR1 KGHSH, CDR2 LQKENI. The CDR3 is 15 residues long. Deletions cut 5 bases from V and 0 bases from J, with 10 bases between. For the CDR3, the DNA is TGTGCCAGCTCAACCGACATGGCAACTAATGAAAAACTGTTTTTT. It specifies CASSTDMATNEKLFF.

The chain is built from TRBV6-6 and TRBJ1-2, with 8 bases fitting TRBD1. Trimming removed 3 bases from V and 6 bases from J; junction bases left unmatched: 6. The CDR3 length is 14 residues. The germline CDR1 and CDR2 sequences are MNHNY and SVGAGI (reference sequence). CDR3 loop: CASSYFTGGDGYTF. The CDR3 DNA sequence: TGTGCCAGCAGTTATTTTACAGGGGGTGATGGCTACACCTTC.

This CDR3 is CASSRGARETQYF. In nucleotides, the CDR3 is TGTGCCAGCAGCCGGGGGGCCCGAGAGACCCAGTACTTC. The rearrangement uses TRBV7-3 and TRBJ2-5; D is possibly TRBD2 (7 bases). The CDR3 has 13 residues. V was shortened by 5 bases and J by 4 bases, with 11 bases between the two germline ends. The V gene's germline CDR1 is SGHTA and CDR2 FQGTGA.

This clone was observed a handful of times. This chain connects TRBV29-1 to TRBJ1-1, with TRBD1 identical over 8 bases. Trimming cost V 4 bases and J 5 bases; bases outside gene matches: 6. The CDR3 is made up of 13 amino acids. Looked up from germline, CDR1 is SQVTM and CDR2 is ANQGSEA. CDR3 DNA: TGCAGCGTTGCGGACAGGGAAGGGACTGAAGCTTTCTTT. Protein product: CSVADREGTEAFF.

The sample holds a few counts of this clone. This sequence joins TRBV10-2 and TRBJ1-2, with 9 bases identical to TRBD1. V dropped 3 bases and J dropped 2; count of bases not matched to a gene: 4. Germline CDR1 is WSHSY and CDR2 is SAAADI. This CDR3 has 15 amino acids. CDR3 in amino acids: CASSELGTGNYGYTF. As DNA, the CDR3 is TGCGCCAGCAGTGAATTGGGGACAGGGAACTATGGCTACACCTTC.

The V gene is TRBV30, the J gene TRBJ1-5; 8 positions agree with TRBD1. CDR3 length: 15 residues. The trim removed 8 bases at V and 0 bases at J, leaving 9 bases unmatched. The germline V gene encodes CDR1 GTSNPN and CDR2 SVGIG (reference sequence). CDR3 coding DNA: TGTGCCCGTCAGGGGGCTCAGATTAGCAATCAGCCCCAGCATTTT. Residues: CARQGAQISNQPQHF.

The V and J genes are TRBV3-1 (or the pseudogene TRBV3-2) and TRBJ1-1, with TRBD1 identical over 10 bases. From germline, CDR1 is LGHDT and CDR2 YNNKEL (reference sequence). After removal of 3 bases from V and 7 bases from J, the junction contained 8 bases not matched to a gene. There are 15 residues in the CDR3. CDR3 loop: CASSQRGQGRNEAFF. As DNA, the CDR3 is TGTGCCAGCAGCCAGAGGGGACAGGGGCGGAATGAAGCTTTCTTT.

V is TRBV7-2 and J is TRBJ1-4, with D possibly being TRBD1 (6 bases). With 6 bases removed from V and 3 bases from J, the gap between germline ends came to 14 bases. The CDR3 spans 15 residues. CDR1 is SGHTA and CDR2 is FQGNSA in the germline V gene. The chain's CDR3 is CASRISGVANEKLFF. The CDR3 coding sequence is TGTGCCAGCAGAATATCAGGGGTAGCTAATGAAAAACTGTTTTTT.

The chain combines TRBV6-5 with TRBJ1-2; 7 bases line up with TRBD1. CDR1 and CDR2 (germline): MNHEY, SVGAGI. This CDR3 contains 15 residues. Trimming cost V 7 bases and J 6 bases; bases outside gene matches: 14. CDR3 DNA: TGTGCCAGCATTCTTTATAGGGGGCGGTCGGATGGCTACACCTTC. It encodes CASILYRGRSDGYTF.

Notes on this clone: One end of the junction fails to match germline, which may point to a read error. V usage is TRBV10-2 and J usage is TRBJ2-3; 11 bases map to TRBD2. CDR3 size: 16 residues. Germline V CDR1 and CDR2: WSHSY, SAAADI. The CDR3 nucleotides read TGCGCCAGCAGGGAGTCCGGGACTAGCGGTCACGGTACGCAGTATTTT. Translation: CASRESGTSGHGTQYF.

The chain uses TRBV29-1 and TRBJ1-2; 7 bases match TRBD1. The CDR3 spans 12 residues. Germline V gene lookup returns CDR1 SQVTM and CDR2 ANQGSEA. The trim removed 3 bases at V and 5 bases at J, leaving 3 bases unmatched. The CDR3 sequence is CSVEDRIYGYTF. The CDR3 nucleotides are TGCAGCGTTGAGGACAGGATTTATGGCTACACCTTC.

The V and J genes are TRBV5-1 and TRBJ1-4, with D perhaps matching TRBD1 (6 bases). V was pared by 4 bases and J by 5 bases, with 15 bases between. This CDR3 spans 15 amino acids. CDR1 is SGHRS, CDR2 YFSETQ, per germline. The CDR3 protein is CASSPKGVRNEKLFF. CDR3 coding DNA: TGCGCCAGCAGCCCCAAGGGGGTCCGGAATGAAAAACTGTTTTTT.

The genes are TRBV9 and TRBJ1-1, with D perhaps TRBD1 (6 bases). Between the trimmed V and J ends, which lost 4 bases and 0 bases, there was a span of 13 bases. Germline CDR1 SGDLS, CDR2 YYNGEE. The CDR3 is made up of 15 amino acids. The CDR3 loop is CASSIRTEMNTEAFF. CDR3 bases: TGTGCCAGCAGCATACGGACAGAGATGAACACTGAAGCTTTCTTT.

The V gene is TRBV5-6, the J gene TRBJ2-7, with 9 bases that match TRBD1. Germline CDR1 and CDR2: SGHDT and YYEEEE. This CDR3 has 14 residues. The junction had 6 bases not matched to a gene; V was cut back by 5 bases and J by 3 bases. In nucleotides, the CDR3 is TGTGCCAGCAGTTACGACAGGGGGAACTACGAGCAGTACTTC. Protein: CASSYDRGNYEQYF.

This chain joins TRBV27 and TRBJ1-2; 10 bases fit TRBD1. The CDR3 has 15 amino acids. With V trimmed by 0 bases and J by 8 bases, 6 bases remained unmatched. CDR1 is MNHEY and CDR2 is SMNVEV in the germline V gene (reference sequence). The CDR3: CASSLSSGTGVGYTF. DNA for the CDR3: TGTGCCAGCAGTTTATCCTCCGGGACAGGGGTCGGCTACACCTTC.

The chain uses TRBV5-4 and TRBJ2-7, with 7 bases aligning to TRBD1. This CDR3 has 15 amino acids. V lost 4 bases to trimming and J lost 0 bases; unmatched junction nucleotides: 7. Germline CDR1 SGHNT, CDR2 YYREEE (reference sequence). The CDR3 nucleotides read TGTGCCAGCAGCCGCGACAGGGATCCCTCCTACGAGCAGTACTTC. This codes for CASSRDRDPSYEQYF.